Sequencing of this TCR beta chain was carried out in a study of low-dose radiotherapy and immunotherapy resistance in tumors. Study context: Every six weeks patients received intravenous ipilimumab 1 mg/kg, and every two weeks they received intravenous nivolumab 240 mg.

Time point of the sample: after trial treatment. The treatment here: LDRT plus nivolumab, ipilimumab, low-dose cyclophosphamide and aspirin (RACIN trial). Each donor was administered nivolumab, ipilimumab, aspirin, low-dose cyclophosphamide and low-dose radiotherapy. Primers targeting TRAV and TRBV primed first-strand cDNA, covering alpha and beta chains. The authors ran around 19 PCR cycles to amplify TCRs with a constant-region primer and V-primer adapter. Isolated mRNA was amplified by in vitro transcription. TCRdb reprocessed the reads via MiXCR and lists one record per CDR3 protein. The repertoire consists of 40,000 or so distinct CDR3 sequences, with 20% to 30% occurring once and the leading ten covering around a tenth. This clonotype was seen ten or more times. The CDR3 is 15 amino acids. Trimming removed 0 bases from V and 4 bases from J, with 12 bases in between. Germline assignment: CDR1 SNHLY and CDR2 FYNNEI.

The material was PBMCs, obtained after low-dose radiotherapy plus immunotherapy. V usage is TRBV2 and J usage is TRBJ1-2; D is perhaps TRBD1 (5 bases). The sequence was obtained from a male donor with prostate cancer. The CDR3: CASSEAGTVPYGYTF. In DNA, the CDR3 is TGTGCCAGCAGTGAAGCGGGGACGGTCCCCTATGGCTACACCTTC.